These 2 T cell receptor beta chains originate from one sample sequenced in a study of CD8+ T cells in alopecia areata (dated by TCRdb to the late 2010s). Explained via the paper, the time point label denotes: roughly 24 weeks on oral tofacitinib. Interpreted using the paper, the treatment or condition label stands for: oral pan-JAK inhibitor, 5-10 mg twice daily. Library creation used the immunoSEQ multiplex PCR assay. To provide template for TCR sequencing, every sample had RNA extracted and reverse transcribed into cDNA. TCRdb stores this immuneACCESS table with in-frame sequences only. Part of the clones is absent; in the studies checked, under half of the shortfall reflects unresolved V genes, and no reason is known for the rest. The sample data list around 200,000 clones, and about 60% of these were observed just once. The ten top clones hold 10% to 15% of the sample. The sequencing used CD8+ T cells sorted from blood, collected at week 24, from a patient treated with tofacitinib. The receptors here all came from a human donor with alopecia areata.

The sample holds a few counts of this clone. The V gene is TRBV27, the J gene TRBJ2-7, with 7 nucleotides matching TRBD1. V was pared by 6 bases and J by 6 bases, with 2 bases of the junction left unmatched. Germline CDR1 MNHEY, CDR2 SMNVEV (reference sequence). This CDR3 is built from 11 residues. The CDR3 DNA is TGTGCCAGCAGACAGGGGTTCGAGCAGTACTTC. It specifies CASRQGFEQYF.

A few counts support this clone. The chain uses TRBV29-1 and TRBJ1-1; 7 bases are a match to TRBD1. From germline, CDR1 is SQVTM and CDR2 ANQGSEA. V shed 6 bases, J shed 2 bases, and the junction held 9 bases outside the gene matches. This CDR3 is 14 amino acids long. DNA for the CDR3: TGCAGCGTCGCTGGGGACAGTTATAACACTGAAGCTTTCTTT. Its translation: CSVAGDSYNTEAFF.